The 9 T cell receptor beta chains below were found in one sample sequenced in a study of CD8 T cells in ankylosing spondylitis. MiXCR, run by TCRdb on the 5' RACE reads, gives a single entry per CDR3 protein. The sample consists of about 90,000 distinct CDR3 sequences, roughly 30% of them appearing once. Sequencing used blood, either unsorted or a sorted T cell fraction (not recorded which). The receptors originated from a male donor with ankylosing spondylitis or in good health (not recorded which).

The chain has TRBV4-1 and TRBJ2-1; no definite D call. CDR3 length: 13 amino acids. Per the germline V gene, CDR1 is MGHRA and CDR2 is YSYEKL. The V gene lost 0 bases and the J gene lost 10 bases, with 10 bases spanning the gap. The CDR3 DNA sequence: TGCGCCAGCAGCCAAGATCAATGGGGAGAGCAGTTCTTC. Encoded protein: CASSQDQWGEQFF.

The rearrangement links TRBV3-1 to TRBJ2-2, with a weak D call TRBD1 (6 bases). V gave up 3 bases and J gave up 1 base, with 9 bases separating them. The CDR3 runs to 15 residues. Germline loops: CDR1 LGHDT, CDR2 YNNKEL (reference sequence). The CDR3 sequence: CASSQWDKNTGELFF. As DNA, the CDR3 is TGTGCCAGCAGCCAGTGGGACAAGAACACCGGGGAGCTGTTTTTT.

This chain uses TRBV6-1 with TRBJ2-5; TRBD1 or TRBD2 may be the D gene (5 bases each). The V and J ends lost 5 bases and 3 bases respectively, with 16 bases between them. The CDR3 contains 15 residues. Germline loops: CDR1 MNHNS, CDR2 SASEGT. This CDR3 reads CASSPYGTAEETQYF. CDR3 bases: TGTGCCAGCAGTCCTTACGGGACCGCCGAAGAGACCCAGTACTTC.

The chain uses TRBV12-3 or TRBV12-4 and TRBJ2-7; TRBD2 might be the D (5 bases). There are 13 residues in the CDR3. The germline V and J ends were trimmed by 5 bases and 5 bases, with 13 bases remaining between them. CDR3 nucleotides: TGTGCCAGCAGTCGGAACGGGGTCCACGAGCAGTACTTC. This translates into CASSRNGVHEQYF.

Only a few counts were recorded for this clonotype. This chain connects TRBV5-1 to TRBJ2-6, with D possibly TRBD1 on 5 matching bases. Between the trimmed V and J ends, which lost 4 bases and 3 bases, there was a span of 11 bases. CDR1 is SGHRS and CDR2 is YFSETQ in the germline V gene. The length of the CDR3 is 15 residues. The CDR3 nucleotides are TGCGCCAGCAGCATACAGGTCTTTGGGGCCAACGTCCTGACTTTC. It yields the protein CASSIQVFGANVLTF. Using reference TRBV5-1 and TRBJ2-6 for the parts outside the CDR3, the full variable domain is KAGVTQTPRYLIKTRGQQVTLSCSPISGHRSVSWYQQTPGQGLQFLFEYFSETQRNKGNFPGRFSGRQFSNSRSEMNVSTLELGDSALYLCASSIQVFGANVLTFGAGSRLTVL.

This rearrangement joins TRBV7-6 to TRBJ2-5; 10 bases fit TRBD2. Trimming removed 3 bases from V and 4 bases from J; junction bases left unmatched: 8. Per germline, CDR1 SGHVS and CDR2 FNYEAQ. There are 16 residues in the CDR3. CDR3 DNA: TGTGCCAGCAGCTTCCCATTTAGCGGGAGGCGAGAGACCCAGTACTTC. This codes for CASSFPFSGRRETQYF.

This chain links TRBV10-3 with TRBJ2-7; a possible D gene is TRBD1 (5 bases). Trimming removed 0 bases from V and 4 bases from J, with 13 bases in between. CDR1 ENHRY and CDR2 SYGVKD come from the germline V gene. CDR3 length: 15 residues. The CDR3, as DNA: TGTGCCATCAGTGAGTCTAGAGCTCCAGGGTACGAGCAGTACTTC. Its protein product is CAISESRAPGYEQYF.

This clonotype was observed a few times. V usage is TRBV12-3 or TRBV12-4 and J usage is TRBJ1-5, with D tentatively TRBD1 (6 bases). V was trimmed by 3 bases and J by 4 bases, leaving 22 bases between them. The CDR3 runs 18 residues. Here the CDR3 DNA reads TGTGCCAGCAGTTTGGGAGGGGACACAATCGCCTTTAATCAGCCCCAGCATTTT. This gives the protein CASSLGGDTIAFNQPQHF.

The chain combines TRBV10-3 with TRBJ2-1, with TRBD2 identical over 7 bases. The CDR3 is 14 amino acids. Germline lookup yields CDR1 ENHRY and CDR2 SYGVKD. V lost 7 bases to trimming and J lost 3 bases; unmatched junction nucleotides: 6. CDR3 protein: CAIKALADYNEQFF. In nucleotides, the CDR3 is TGTGCCATCAAAGCTCTAGCGGACTACAATGAGCAGTTCTTC.